These 22 T cell receptor beta chains came from one sample sequenced in a study of blood T cells in healthy people across ages. It was with a sample-barcoded 5' primer and a J-beta primer mix that a second PCR of about 7 to 12 cycles was run. From the 5' RACE reads, TCRdb called clonotypes with MiXCR, one entry per CDR3 protein. The sample carries hundreds of thousands of distinct CDR3 sequences, 58% recorded once. The sequencing sample was made of blood. These receptors were taken from a man between 60 and 75 years old in good health.

CDR3 sequence: CASSKESGDSSSTDTQYF. In DNA, the CDR3 is TGTGCCAGCAGCAAAGAGAGTGGGGACAGCAGTAGTACAGATACGCAGTATTTT. The V call is TRBV21-1, the J call TRBJ2-3; the DNA was not compared with TRBD1, the D call given in the table. TRBV21-1 is marked as a pseudogene. This CDR3 contains 18 residues.

This clonotype was observed a single time. The chain is built from TRBV12-3 or TRBV12-4 and TRBJ1-1, with 8 bases fitting TRBD1. After removal of 5 bases from V and 11 bases from J, the junction contained 13 bases not matched to a gene. The CDR3 contains 14 residues. The CDR3 protein is CASSTRDRSSRAFF. Written as DNA, the CDR3 is TGTGCCAGCAGTACCCGGGACAGGTCTTCTCGGGCTTTCTTT.

CDR3 in amino acids: CASRRVNTGELFF. DNA of the CDR3: TGTGCCAGCAGGAGAGTGAACACCGGGGAGCTGTTTTTT. The rearrangement joins TRBV2 to TRBJ2-2; D remains unclear. The germline V gene has CDR1 SNHLY and CDR2 FYNNEI. The V and J ends lost 6 bases and 1 base respectively, with 6 bases between them. This CDR3 is 13 amino acids long. The variable domain in full, with the rest retrieved from reference TRBV2 and TRBJ2-2, is EPEVTQTPSHQVTQMGQEVILRCVPISNHLYFYWYRQILGQKVEFLVSFYNNEISEKSEIFDDQFSVERPDGSNFTLKIRSTKLEDSAMYFCASRRVNTGELFFGEGSRLTVL.

A word on this clonotype: The junction and the germline gene differ at one end; a read error may be behind it. The chain couples TRBV5-1 to TRBJ2-1; TRBD2 matches at 8 bases. Germline loops: CDR1 SGHRS, CDR2 YFSETQ. The CDR3 sequence is 13 residues long. The CDR3 DNA sequence: TGTGCCAGCAGCTTCCTAGCGGGTAATGAGCAGTTCTTC. It yields the protein CASSFLAGNEQFF. Combining the CDR3 with reference TRBV5-1 and TRBJ2-1 gives the whole variable domain KAGVTQTPRYLIKTRGQQVTLSCSPISGHRSVSWYQQTPGQGLQFLFEYFSETQRNKGNFPGRFSGRQFSNSRSEMNVSTLELGDSALYLCASSFLAGNEQFFGPGTRLTVL.

The V and J genes are TRBV6-1 and TRBJ1-2; TRBD1 matches 7 bases. Germline CDR1 is MNHNS and CDR2 is SASEGT. This CDR3 contains 15 residues. The V segment lost 2 bases and the J segment 8 bases; nucleotides outside the gene matches: 11. CDR3 nucleotides: TGTGCCAGCAGTGAATATAGGACGACAGGGAGGGGCTACACCTTC. As protein: CASSEYRTTGRGYTF.

This clonotype was observed at least ten times. This chain uses TRBV12-3 or TRBV12-4 with TRBJ2-1, with D perhaps TRBD2 (6 bases). The ends were cut back, 5 bases at V and 4 bases at J, with 9 bases in the middle. The CDR3 has 13 residues. CDR3 DNA: TGTGCCAGCAGTCTGGGACTTTACAATGAGCAGTTCTTC. Its translation: CASSLGLYNEQFF.

The chain combines TRBV29-1 with TRBJ2-1, with a tentative D call TRBD1 (6 bases). From germline, CDR1 is SQVTM and CDR2 ANQGSEA. CDR3 length: 15 amino acids. V was trimmed by 4 bases and J by 0 bases, leaving 13 bases between them. The CDR3 loop reads CSVGGGPGSYNEQFF. CDR3 nucleotides: TGCAGCGTTGGAGGGGGACCAGGCTCCTACAATGAGCAGTTCTTC.

The chain carries TRBV24-1 and TRBJ2-3; D not certain. This CDR3 has 13 amino acids. The V end was cut by 5 bases, the J end by 2 bases, with 7 bases between. The germline gives CDR1 KGHDR, CDR2 SFDVKD. This chain's CDR3 is CATSGANTDTQYF. CDR3 DNA sequence: TGTGCCACCAGTGGAGCAAACACAGATACGCAGTATTTT.

This clonotype came up a few times. The chain carries TRBV29-1 and TRBJ1-1; D gene ambiguous. The V end was cut by 1 base, the J end by 0 bases, with 12 bases between. Germline loops: CDR1 SQVTM, CDR2 ANQGSEA. The CDR3 spans 15 residues. The CDR3 DNA follows: TGCAGCGTTGAAGCCCGTAAGGGCTTGAACACTGAAGCTTTCTTT. Residues: CSVEARKGLNTEAFF.

This clonotype has a count of ten or more. The chain employs TRBV9 and TRBJ2-5, with a possible D match to TRBD2 (6 bases). V gave up 7 bases and J gave up 5 bases, with 15 bases separating them. CDR3 length: 13 amino acids. In germline, CDR1 is SGDLS, CDR2 YYNGEE. The CDR3 here is CASSPSAGETQYF. The CDR3 region has the DNA TGTGCCAGCTCCCCTAGCGCGGGGGAGACCCAGTACTTC.

The chain uses TRBV12-3 or TRBV12-4 and TRBJ2-1, with D possibly matching TRBD1 (6 bases). This CDR3 is built from 15 residues. Trimming left V 1 base short and J 3 bases short, with 10 bases between. CDR3 protein: CASSLGQGRYNEQFF. The CDR3 DNA reads TGTGCCAGCAGTTTAGGTCAGGGGCGCTACAATGAGCAGTTCTTC.

This rearrangement joins TRBV24-1 to TRBJ2-1; 9 bases agree with TRBD1. Germline assignment: CDR1 KGHDR and CDR2 SFDVKD. The CDR3 is made up of 12 amino acids. Trimming took 2 bases from V and 15 from J; bases not matched to a gene: 4. CDR3 DNA sequence: TGTGCCACCAGTGATTACGGGACAGGGTGGTTCTTC. As protein: CATSDYGTGWFF.

The chain employs TRBV18 and TRBJ2-7; maybe TRBD2 (5 bases). The germline V gene encodes CDR1 KGHSH and CDR2 LQKENI. V was shortened by 1 base and J by 1 base, with 14 bases between the two germline ends. The CDR3 has 16 amino acids. CDR3 nucleotides: TGTGCCAGCTCACCACGGGCTAGTGGAGGTTCCTACGAGCAGTACTTC. Residues: CASSPRASGGSYEQYF.

CDR3 nucleotide sequence: TGCAGTGCTAGAGAAGGGGGACAGACCCAGTACTTC. Translation: CSAREGGQTQYF. This chain joins TRBV20-1 and TRBJ2-7, with D perhaps TRBD1 (6 bases). The DNA end favors TRBJ2-5, so the J call may be wrong. Germline assignment: CDR1 DFQATT and CDR2 SNEGSKA (reference sequence). The CDR3 is 12 residues long.

The chain carries TRBV15 and TRBJ2-5; 10 nucleotides align to TRBD1. Trimming at V came to 2 bases and at J to 2 bases, leaving 5 bases not matched to a gene. The CDR3 has 16 amino acids. Germline V gene lookup returns CDR1 LNHNV and CDR2 YYDKDF (reference sequence). DNA for the CDR3: TGTGCCACCAGCAGATGGGGACAGGGGCAACAAGAGACCCAGTACTTC. Translation gives CATSRWGQGQQETQYF.

The genes are TRBV9 and TRBJ1-1; D is unclear. CDR3 length: 16 amino acids. CDR1 is SGDLS and CDR2 is YYNGEE in the germline V gene. With 0 bases removed from V and 3 bases from J, the gap between germline ends came to 15 bases. CDR3 in DNA: TGTGCCAGCAGCGTAGGGCTCTCTGAGGGTTACACTGAAGCTTTCTTT. It encodes CASSVGLSEGYTEAFF.

This chain connects TRBV25-1 to TRBJ2-1; D perhaps matches TRBD1 (5 bases). The germline V gene encodes CDR1 MGHDK and CDR2 SYGVNS. V shed 10 bases and J shed 2 bases, with 12 bases lying between them. CDR3 size: 13 residues. The CDR3 reads CATMKGPYNEQFF. The CDR3 nucleotides are TGTGCCACCATGAAGGGGCCCTACAATGAGCAGTTCTTC.

The V and J genes are TRBV20-1 and TRBJ1-1, with 8 bases fitting TRBD1. Germline V gives CDR1 DFQATT, CDR2 SNEGSKA (reference sequence). Trimming cost V 5 bases and J 1 base; bases outside gene matches: 3. The CDR3 loop spans 13 amino acids. DNA for the CDR3: TGCAGTGCTTATGGGACAGGGAACACTGAAGCTTTCTTT. Translation: CSAYGTGNTEAFF.

The rearrangement joins TRBV4-1 to TRBJ2-5, with D possibly called TRBD1 or TRBD2 (5 bases each). Deletions cut 3 bases from V and 1 base from J, with 9 bases between. CDR1 and CDR2 (germline): MGHRA, YSYEKL. The CDR3 is made up of 14 amino acids. This CDR3 is CASSQGDLQETQYF. CDR3 DNA: TGCGCCAGCAGCCAGGGGGACCTCCAAGAGACCCAGTACTTC.

The chain couples TRBV12-3 or TRBV12-4 to TRBJ2-3, with TRBD1 identical over 10 bases. The CDR3 is made up of 16 amino acids. V lost 6 bases to trimming and J lost 3 bases; unmatched junction nucleotides: 9. CDR3 in DNA: TGTGCCAGCAGCCCCACACCGGGACAGGGGACAGATACGCAGTATTTT. Its protein is CASSPTPGQGTDTQYF.

This clonotype was counted between two and nine times. This chain connects TRBV7-9 to TRBJ2-7, with D uncertain. The CDR3 contains 13 residues. Trimming took off 5 bases at V and 9 bases at J, with 17 bases between the two ends. Germline-derived CDR1 and CDR2 are SEHNR and FQNEAQ (reference sequence). The CDR3: CASSPRPLSGQYF. The CDR3 region has the DNA TGTGCCAGCAGCCCTAGACCGCTTTCGGGGCAGTACTTC. Filled out from reference TRBV7-9 and TRBJ2-7, the complete variable domain reads DTGVSQNPRHKITKRGQNVTFRCDPISEHNRLYWYRQTLGQGPEFLTYFQNEAQLEKSRLLSDRFSAERPKGSFSTLEIQRTEQGDSAMYLCASSPRPLSGQYFGPGTRLTVT.

The chain uses TRBV29-1 and TRBJ2-5; the D is unclear. V lost 8 bases, J lost 5 bases, and 15 bases lay in between. This CDR3 region has 12 residues. Germline loops: CDR1 SQVTM, CDR2 ANQGSEA. CDR3 protein: CSTWEPGETQYF. CDR3 DNA sequence: TGCAGCACTTGGGAACCCGGGGAGACCCAGTACTTC.